This T cell receptor (beta chain) comes out of a study of T cells in Graves' hyperthyroidism and ophthalmopathy. About the research overall: The authors collected peripheral blood at initial diagnosis, before any treatment.

The sample holds many counts of this clonotype. The antigen is not known. Diagnosis of hyperthyroidism was new in patients aged 18 to 65, and its duration was under 2 months. The PBMCs studied were ones that came from about 10 ml fresh peripheral blood. General study findings and limits: In simple terms, a model built on 13 V-J features told ophthalmopathy apart from stable hyperthyroidism.

Researchers took RNA transcripts and amplified the TCR beta CDR3 regions from them. The primer set for the first-round RT-PCR of the TCR CDR3 was HTBI. TCRdb passed the multiplex PCR reads through MiXCR, listing each CDR3 protein once. This sample has 750,000 to 900,000 distinct CDR3 sequences, with over 35% found just once. Deletions cut 3 bases from V and 6 bases from J, with 21 bases between. CDR3 size: 16 residues. The V gene's germline CDR1 is ENHRY and CDR2 SYGVKD. Source material: blood. The V and J genes are TRBV10-3 and TRBJ2-7, with D unclear. The sequence came from a man aged 18 to 35 with Graves' hyperthyroidism. The CDR3 spells CAISDGVFEETGEQYF. The CDR3 coding sequence is TGTGCCATCAGTGACGGAGTGTTCGAGGAAACGGGCGAGCAGTACTTC.